The 10 T cell receptor beta chains below come from one sample, sequenced in a study of shared clonotypes between healthy human individuals. Profiling relied on immunoSEQ multiplex PCR, and the TCRdb table lists in-frame clones only, not all of them. The repertoire holds a few hundred thousand clones, with roughly 84% as singletons. Sequenced sample: memory CD8+ T cells sorted from blood. Subset given: CD45RO+ cells pooled with CCR7-negative TemRA cells. The receptor set was obtained from a man aged 18 to 30 in good health.

The chain links TRBV4-1 to TRBJ2-3; unclear D gene. Germline CDR1 reads MGHRA; CDR2 reads YSYEKL. Between the trimmed V and J ends, which lost 1 base and 1 base, there was a span of 6 bases. The CDR3 sequence is 14 residues long. CDR3 amino acids: CASSQGPGTDTQYF. CDR3 in DNA: TGCGCCAGCAGCCAAGGGCCCGGCACAGATACGCAGTATTTT.

V and J are TRBV18 and TRBJ2-7; D is possibly TRBD1 (6 bases). This CDR3 spans 15 amino acids. CDR1 and CDR2 from the germline V gene are KGHSH and LQKENI. Trimming took 2 bases from V and 1 from J, leaving 12 bases between them. The CDR3 sequence: CASSPITGLSYEQYF. The CDR3 DNA reads TGTGCCAGCTCACCAATAACAGGGCTTTCCTACGAGCAGTACTTC.

The chain joins TRBV2 to TRBJ2-5, with D uncertain. Per the germline V gene, CDR1 is SNHLY and CDR2 is FYNNEI. The CDR3 totals 12 residues. Trimming shortened V by 6 bases and J by 4 bases, and 9 bases separated the two germline ends. DNA for the CDR3: TGTGCCAGCAGGGGTGAGATAGAGACCCAGTACTTC. Its protein product is CASRGEIETQYF.

The chain links TRBV9 to TRBJ2-7; TRBD1 agrees at 8 bases. V shed 4 bases, J shed 3 bases, and the junction held 6 bases outside the gene matches. Per the germline V gene, CDR1 is SGDLS and CDR2 is YYNGEE. The CDR3 extends over 14 amino acids. Written as DNA, the CDR3 is TGTGCCAGCAGCCAAATAGGACAGGGCTACGAGCAGTACTTC. Its translation: CASSQIGQGYEQYF.

In its sample, this clone was seen once. The chain uses TRBV12-5 and TRBJ2-7; the D is unclear. Germline CDR1 LGHNT, CDR2 FRNRAP. Trimming shortened V by 2 bases and J by 6 bases, and 5 bases separated the two germline ends. The CDR3 runs 11 residues. CDR3 in amino acids: CASGLNLEQYF. The CDR3 DNA reads TGTGCTAGTGGTTTGAACCTCGAGCAGTACTTC.

This clone was seen only a few times. This sequence joins TRBV2 and TRBJ2-7; 10 nucleotides line up with TRBD2. Germline trimming cut 3 bases from V and 3 bases from J; bases unmatched to any gene: 8. This CDR3 region has 16 residues. Germline CDR1 is SNHLY and CDR2 is FYNNEI. The CDR3 reads CASSDPGLAPFYEQYF. In DNA, the CDR3 is TGTGCCAGCAGTGACCCGGGACTAGCGCCCTTCTACGAGCAGTACTTC.

V usage is TRBV7-9 and J usage is TRBJ2-1; TRBD2 matches at 8 bases. The CDR3 is 18 amino acids. V trimming: 8 bases; J trimming: 8 bases; junction bases outside the gene matches: 23. The V gene's germline CDR1 is SEHNR and CDR2 FQNEAQ (reference sequence). This CDR3 reads CASPRERRAGVGIDEQFF. The DNA of the CDR3 is TGTGCCAGCCCCCGGGAAAGGAGAGCGGGAGTAGGAATCGATGAGCAGTTCTTC.

The chain recombines TRBV30 with TRBJ2-1; either TRBD1 or TRBD2 may supply D (5 bases each). Per germline, CDR1 GTSNPN and CDR2 SVGIG (reference sequence). V lost 0 bases and J lost 8, with 8 bases in between. CDR3 length: 12 amino acids. CDR3 region: CAWSVRGDEQFF. CDR3 sequence (DNA): TGTGCCTGGAGTGTACGGGGCGATGAGCAGTTCTTC.

The chain joins TRBV21-1 to TRBJ2-7. TRBV21-1 is termed a pseudogene. The CDR3 consists of 15 residues. The CDR3 DNA sequence: TGTGCCAGCCTAACACTCAGGAATTTAGGGTACGAGCAGTACTTC. The encoded protein is CASLTLRNLGYEQYF.

The CDR3 DNA is TGTGCCAGCAGTGGGTTTTCTAGCACAGATACGCAGTATTTT. Amino acids: CASSGFSSTDTQYF. J is TRBJ2-3 and V is TRBV28; D is unresolved. Germline V lookup: CDR1 MDHEN, CDR2 SYDVKM. Deletions cut 5 bases from V and 0 bases from J, with 9 bases between. The CDR3 totals 14 residues.